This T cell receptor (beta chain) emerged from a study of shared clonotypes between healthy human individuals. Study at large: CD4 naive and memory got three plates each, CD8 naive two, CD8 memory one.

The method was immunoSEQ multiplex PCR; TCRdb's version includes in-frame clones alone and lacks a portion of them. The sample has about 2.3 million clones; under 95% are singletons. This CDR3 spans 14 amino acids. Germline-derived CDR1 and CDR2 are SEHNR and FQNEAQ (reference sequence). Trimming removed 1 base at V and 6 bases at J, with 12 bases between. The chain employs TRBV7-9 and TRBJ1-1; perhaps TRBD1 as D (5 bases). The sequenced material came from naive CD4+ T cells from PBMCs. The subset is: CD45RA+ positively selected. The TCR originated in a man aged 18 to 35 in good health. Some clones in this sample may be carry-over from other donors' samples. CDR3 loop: CASSLVPGPPEAFF. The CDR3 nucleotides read TGTGCCAGCAGCTTAGTTCCAGGGCCCCCTGAAGCTTTCTTT.